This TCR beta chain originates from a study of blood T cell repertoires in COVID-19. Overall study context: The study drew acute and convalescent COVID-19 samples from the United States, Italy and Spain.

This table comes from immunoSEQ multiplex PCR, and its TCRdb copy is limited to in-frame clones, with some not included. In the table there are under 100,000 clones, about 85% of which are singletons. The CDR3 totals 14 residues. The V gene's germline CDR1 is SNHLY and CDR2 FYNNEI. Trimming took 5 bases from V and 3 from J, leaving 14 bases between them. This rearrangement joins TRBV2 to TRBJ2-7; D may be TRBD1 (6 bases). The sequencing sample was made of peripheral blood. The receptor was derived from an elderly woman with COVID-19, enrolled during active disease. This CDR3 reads CASSQQGVYYEQYF. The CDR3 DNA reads TGTGCCAGCAGTCAACAGGGTGTTTACTACGAGCAGTACTTC.